The 15 T cell receptor beta chains listed next were all sequenced from one sample in a study of identical twins. From the 5' RACE reads, TCRdb called clonotypes with MiXCR, one entry per CDR3 protein. The sample gives 570,000 or so distinct CDR3 sequences, roughly 9.9% of which show up once; 2.5% to 3.5% is in the top ten. These data were also filed under a second study, of yellow fever vaccine responses in identical twins.

The sample taken for sequencing was PBMCs. These receptors came from a woman under 30 in good health.

V gene TRBV6-5 combines with J gene TRBJ2-3, with D possibly being TRBD1 (6 bases). The CDR3 is 17 residues long. Trimming stripped 0 bases from V and 2 bases from J, with 15 bases between. Germline loops: CDR1 MNHEY, CDR2 SVGAGI. The CDR3 region is CASSYSKQGLITDTQYF. As DNA, the CDR3 is TGTGCCAGCAGTTACTCGAAGCAGGGGCTGATCACAGATACGCAGTATTTT.

This clonotype was detected many times. The chain uses TRBV6-5 and TRBJ1-2; D remains unclear. The germline CDR1 and CDR2 sequences are MNHEY and SVGAGI. Trimming shortened V by 0 bases and J by 8 bases, and 16 bases separated the two germline ends. The CDR3 has 15 residues. CDR3 coding DNA: TGTGCCAGCAGTTACTCGACCGTTGAGTTCTTCGGCTACACCTTC. Protein product: CASSYSTVEFFGYTF.

Ten or more counts support this clonotype. J is TRBJ2-2 and V is TRBV3-1; D remains unclear. The CDR3 runs 14 residues. V dropped 3 bases and J dropped 6 bases, with 11 bases sitting between them. Germline assignment: CDR1 LGHDT and CDR2 YNNKEL (reference sequence). CDR3 sequence (DNA): TGTGCCAGCAGCCAGGGCACCGGGCCCGGGGAGCTGTTTTTT. Translated: CASSQGTGPGELFF.

This clonotype was recorded many times. The chain uses TRBV11-2 and TRBJ2-7; D is uncertain. The germline V and J ends were trimmed by 4 bases and 5 bases, with 3 bases remaining between them. Germline V CDR1 and CDR2: SGHAT, FQNNGV. The CDR3 covers 10 residues. CDR3 sequence: CASSSNEQYF. For the CDR3, the DNA is TGTGCCAGCAGCTCTAACGAGCAGTACTTC.

This clonotype was seen a few times. This chain links TRBV28 with TRBJ2-7; D might be TRBD2 (6 bases). The V and J ends lost 7 bases and 0 bases respectively, with 16 bases between them. Looked up from germline, CDR1 is MDHEN and CDR2 is SYDVKM. The CDR3 is made up of 15 amino acids. CDR3 sequence: CASTYGGSSSYEQYF. The CDR3 nucleotides are TGTGCCAGCACCTACGGAGGGTCTTCCTCCTACGAGCAGTACTTC.

This clonotype was picked up many times. The chain couples TRBV9 to TRBJ2-7, with D perhaps assigned TRBD1 or TRBD2 (5 bases each). The CDR3 has 15 amino acids. Germline CDR1 reads SGDLS; CDR2 reads YYNGEE. With 4 bases removed from V and 0 bases from J, the gap between germline ends came to 14 bases. The CDR3 here is CASSPGPSSSYEQYF. The CDR3 DNA reads TGTGCCAGCAGCCCGGGACCGAGTAGCTCCTACGAGCAGTACTTC.

This clonotype appeared a few times. A much more abundant neighbour one base away suggests this may be a read error. The chain carries TRBV2 and TRBJ1-2; D gene unclear. This CDR3 spans 11 amino acids. Germline assignment: CDR1 SNHLY and CDR2 FYNNEI. V lost 3 bases and J lost 5, with 4 bases in between. The CDR3 spells CASSDRYGYTF. The CDR3 coding sequence is TGTGCCAGCAGTGACAGATATGGCTACACCTTC.

This clonotype showed up just a few times. The gene calls are TRBV7-9 and TRBJ2-1, with 7 bases aligning to TRBD2. J was trimmed by 7 bases and V by 3 bases; bases with no gene match: 6. Germline CDR1 reads SEHNR; CDR2 reads FQNEAQ (reference sequence). This CDR3 region has 14 residues. The CDR3 region has the DNA TGTGCCAGCAGCTTGGCAAGCGGGGCTAATGAGCAGTTCTTC. Translating it yields CASSLASGANEQFF.

This clonotype was detected a few times. The J gene is TRBJ2-7, the V gene TRBV5-1; 8 positions agree with TRBD2. The V gene end was trimmed by 0 bases and the J gene end by 7 bases; junction bases not matched to a gene: 9. The germline V gene has CDR1 SGHRS and CDR2 YFSETQ. The CDR3 consists of 15 residues. In DNA form, the CDR3 reads TGCGCCAGCAGCTTGGCCTCAGCGGGAGTAGGTGAGCAGTACTTC. Protein: CASSLASAGVGEQYF.

This clonotype has a handful of counts. The chain is built from TRBV11-2 and TRBJ2-2; maybe TRBD2 (5 bases). This CDR3 is built from 15 residues. CDR1 is SGHAT, CDR2 FQNNGV, per germline. The V end lost 2 bases, the J end lost 5 bases, and 12 bases lay between the germline ends. The CDR3 loop reads CASSLFLLATGELFF. CDR3 coding DNA: TGTGCCAGCAGCTTATTTTTGTTAGCGACCGGGGAGCTGTTTTTT.

There are a few counts of this clonotype. This chain uses TRBV5-6 with TRBJ2-5, with D possibly called TRBD1 or TRBD2 (5 bases each). Between the trimmed V and J ends, which lost 4 bases and 1 base, there was a span of 20 bases. The CDR3 is 17 amino acids. CDR1 SGHDT and CDR2 YYEEEE come from the germline V gene. CDR3 bases: TGTGCCAGCAGCCCGGGGTACGGGGCGTTGGGCCAAGAGACCCAGTACTTC. It yields the protein CASSPGYGALGQETQYF. Using reference TRBV5-6 and TRBJ2-5 for the parts outside the CDR3, the full variable domain is DAGVTQSPTHLIKTRGQQVTLRCSPKSGHDTVSWYQQALGQGPQFIFQYYEEEERQRGNFPDRFSGHQFPNYSSELNVNALLLGDSALYLCASSPGYGALGQETQYFGPGTRLLVL.

This clonotype has a count of ten or more. This rearrangement joins TRBV24-1 to TRBJ2-7; D is uncertain. Trimming shortened V by 4 bases and J by 7 bases, and 10 bases separated the two germline ends. There are 12 residues in the CDR3. Germline values: CDR1 KGHDR, CDR2 SFDVKD. CDR3 loop: CATSESDGEQYF. The CDR3 DNA sequence: TGTGCCACCAGTGAATCGGACGGAGAGCAGTACTTC.

This clonotype has more than one count but fewer than ten. The V and J genes are TRBV7-2 and TRBJ2-3; 12 bases are shared with TRBD2. Germline V gene data show CDR1 as SGHTA and CDR2 as FQGNSA. V lost 2 bases to trimming and J lost 6 bases; unmatched junction nucleotides: 6. The length of the CDR3 is 16 residues. The CDR3 spells CASSLLAGGNMDTQYF. In DNA, the CDR3 is TGTGCCAGCAGCTTACTAGCGGGGGGGAACATGGATACGCAGTATTTT.

This clonotype appeared a few times. The V gene is TRBV7-9, the J gene TRBJ2-1; TRBD2 matches 9 bases. Germline CDR1 reads SEHNR; CDR2 reads FQNEAQ (reference sequence). The CDR3 loop spans 16 amino acids. J lost 5 bases, V lost 2 bases, and 7 bases had no gene match. Here the CDR3 reads CASSLMRGGLHNEQFF. DNA for the CDR3: TGTGCCAGCAGCTTAATGCGGGGGGGCCTGCACAATGAGCAGTTCTTC. Full variable domain (outside the CDR3, taken from reference TRBV7-9 and TRBJ2-1): DTGVSQNPRHKITKRGQNVTFRCDPISEHNRLYWYRQTLGQGPEFLTYFQNEAQLEKSRLLSDRFSAERPKGSFSTLEIQRTEQGDSAMYLCASSLMRGGLHNEQFFGPGTRLTVL.

This clonotype appeared many times. The chain employs TRBV5-1 and TRBJ2-7, with 9 bases identical to TRBD1. This CDR3 contains 15 residues. Germline V gene data show CDR1 as SGHRS and CDR2 as YFSETQ. Trimming at V came to 5 bases and at J to 1 base, leaving 7 bases not matched to a gene. This chain's CDR3 is CASREPGTGSYEQYF. DNA for the CDR3: TGCGCCAGCAGAGAGCCCGGGACAGGGTCCTACGAGCAGTACTTC.